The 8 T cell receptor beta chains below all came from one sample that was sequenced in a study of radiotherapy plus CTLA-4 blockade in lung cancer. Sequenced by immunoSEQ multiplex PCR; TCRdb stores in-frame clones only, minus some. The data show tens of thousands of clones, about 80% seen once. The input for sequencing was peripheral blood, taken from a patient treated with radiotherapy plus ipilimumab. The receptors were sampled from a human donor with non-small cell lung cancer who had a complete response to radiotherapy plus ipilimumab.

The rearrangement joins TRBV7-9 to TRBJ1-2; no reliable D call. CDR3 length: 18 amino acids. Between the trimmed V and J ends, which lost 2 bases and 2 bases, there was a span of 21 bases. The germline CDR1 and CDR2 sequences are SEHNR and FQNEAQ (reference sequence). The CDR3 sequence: CASSLWGTKGSPNYGYTF. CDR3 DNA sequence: TGTGCCAGCAGCTTATGGGGAACGAAGGGCAGCCCCAACTATGGCTACACCTTC.

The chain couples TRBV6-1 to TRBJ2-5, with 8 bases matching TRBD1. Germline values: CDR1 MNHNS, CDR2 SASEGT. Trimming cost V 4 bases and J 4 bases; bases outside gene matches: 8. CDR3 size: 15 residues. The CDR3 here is CASSGEDRVTETQYF. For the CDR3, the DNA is TGTGCCAGCAGTGGGGAGGACAGGGTGACAGAGACCCAGTACTTC.

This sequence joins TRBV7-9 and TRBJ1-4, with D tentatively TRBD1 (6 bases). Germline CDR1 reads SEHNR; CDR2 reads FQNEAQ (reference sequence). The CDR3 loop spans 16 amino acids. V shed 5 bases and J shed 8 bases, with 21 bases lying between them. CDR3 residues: CASSPRATGSKEKLFF. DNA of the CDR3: TGTGCCAGCAGCCCTAGGGCCACAGGGTCGAAAGAAAAACTGTTTTTT.

Here the CDR3 reads CAWRGLAGGETQYF. As DNA, the CDR3 is TGTGCCTGGAGGGGACTAGCGGGAGGTGAGACCCAGTACTTC. The rearrangement links TRBV30 to TRBJ2-5; the match to TRBD2 covers 15 bases. The CDR3 has 14 residues. V lost 3 bases and J lost 5; bases outside the gene matches: 1. Germline lookup yields CDR1 GTSNPN and CDR2 SVGIG (reference sequence).

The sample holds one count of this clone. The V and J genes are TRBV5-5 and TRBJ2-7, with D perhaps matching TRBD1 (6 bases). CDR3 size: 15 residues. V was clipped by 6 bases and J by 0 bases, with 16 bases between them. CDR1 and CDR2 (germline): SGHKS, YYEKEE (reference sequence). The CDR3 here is CASTLQGVASYEQYF. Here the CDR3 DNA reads TGTGCCAGCACCTTACAGGGTGTGGCCTCCTACGAGCAGTACTTC. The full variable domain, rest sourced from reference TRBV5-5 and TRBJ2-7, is DAGVTQSPTHLIKTRGQQVTLRCSPISGHKSVSWYQQVLGQGPQFIFQYYEKEERGRGNFPDRFSARQFPNYSSELNVNALLLGDSALYLCASTLQGVASYEQYFGPGTRLTVT.

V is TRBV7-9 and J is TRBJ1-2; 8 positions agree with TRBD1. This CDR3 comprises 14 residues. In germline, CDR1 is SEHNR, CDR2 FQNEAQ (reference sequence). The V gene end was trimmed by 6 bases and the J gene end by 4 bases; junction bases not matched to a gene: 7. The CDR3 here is CASRRGQDSYGYTF. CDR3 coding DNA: TGTGCCAGCAGACGGGGACAGGACTCCTATGGCTACACCTTC.

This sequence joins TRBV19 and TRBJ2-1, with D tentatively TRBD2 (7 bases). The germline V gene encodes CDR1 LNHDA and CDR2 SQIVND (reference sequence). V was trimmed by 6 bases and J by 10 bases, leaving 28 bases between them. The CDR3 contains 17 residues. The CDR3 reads CASRGGVGTPDSREQFF. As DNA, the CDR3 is TGTGCCAGTAGAGGGGGGGTAGGAACGCCAGATTCGCGGGAGCAGTTCTTC.

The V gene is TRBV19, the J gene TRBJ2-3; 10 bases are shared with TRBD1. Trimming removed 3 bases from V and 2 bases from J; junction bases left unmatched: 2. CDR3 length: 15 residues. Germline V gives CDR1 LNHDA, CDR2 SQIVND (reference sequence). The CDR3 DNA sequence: TGTGCCAGTAGTATTAGACAGGGGGCCACAGATACGCAGTATTTT. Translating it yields CASSIRQGATDTQYF. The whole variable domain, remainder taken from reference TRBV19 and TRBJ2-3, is DGGITQSPKYLFRKEGQNVTLSCEQNLNHDAMYWYRQDPGQGLRLIYYSQIVNDFQKGDIAEGYSVSREKKESFPLTVTSAQKNPTAFYLCASSIRQGATDTQYFGPGTRLTVL.